This TCR beta chain was sequenced during a study of Graves' ophthalmopathy and Graves' hyperthyroidism (dated by TCRdb to between 2017 and 2018). Concerning the study at large: Peripheral blood was collected before any treatment was given, at the time of initial diagnosis. TCR beta repertoire signatures were used to distinguish Graves' ophthalmopathy from Graves' hyperthyroidism and to predict progression to ophthalmopathy. An independent validation cohort comprised 18 hyperthyroidism patients and over 15 patients who later progressed from hyperthyroidism to ophthalmopathy. The 100 or so discovery patients were divided at random into training and test sets in a 7:3 ratio. T-cell repertoires of thyroid tissue and blood were compared in five or six hyperthyroidism patients. To explore V-J signatures that separate ophthalmopathy from hyperthyroidism, a discovery set of about 98 patients was enrolled, consisting of about 45 with ophthalmopathy and some 59 with stable hyperthyroidism. After sampling, hyperthyroidism patients received methimazole starting at 30 mg daily, and ophthalmopathy patients received high-dose intravenous methylprednisolone. In total, under 150 blood samples were TCR-sequenced: some 43 ophthalmopathy, roughly 80 hyperthyroidism and 17 hyperthyroidism-to-ophthalmopathy patients.

A patient counted as having stable hyperthyroidism if there was no progression to ophthalmopathy within 18 months of follow-up. Patients with hyperthyroidism were aged 18 to 65 years, had been newly diagnosed, and had a disease duration of less than 2 months. Anyone with other autoimmune diseases, uncontrolled infections, pregnancy or lactation was excluded from the study. Clinical symptoms, serum thyroxine, TRAb, thyroid ultrasound and orbital computed tomography formed the basis of the diagnosis. Ficoll-Paque density gradient centrifugation was used to isolate PBMCs from 10 ml of fresh peripheral blood. Trizol reagent was used to extract the total RNA, and its quality was then checked on an Agilent 2100 Bioanalyzer. This clonotype has ten or more counts. Which antigen it targets is not known. Within one base of it there is no much larger clone, and no base qualities were kept. Here is what the overall study found, with its caveats: Most expanded thyroid clonotypes with frequency above 0.001 were also detected in blood, suggesting blood repertoires may reflect the thyroid immune response. In validation, the model predicted ophthalmopathy progression with less than 71% sensitivity and roughly 72% specificity; 12 predicted patients were CT-confirmed with GO in a median of around 6.5 months. Ophthalmopathy was separated from stable hyperthyroidism by the 13-signature model with about 90% sensitivity and 81% to 84% specificity in cross-validation and with 80%/75% in the test set. No statistical method was used to predetermine the sample size, and group allocation was not hidden from the investigators.

For repertoire sequencing, the TCR beta CDR3 regions were amplified from RNA transcripts. HTBI primers and the Qiagen OneStep RT-PCR kit were used in a first-round RT-PCR, which was followed by a second-round multiplex PCR, size selection and purification. Sequencing of the libraries was carried out on an Illumina HiSeq2000 in paired-end mode with 100 bp reads. The study's processing was this. SOAPnuke was used for read processing, and reads with adapters, uncalled bases, a mean Phred below 15, or no exact constant-primer or identifier match were discarded. COPE v1.2.5 was used to merge the high-quality paired reads. Clonotypes were defined as unique nucleotide sequences and were aligned to IMGT TRB V, D and J references using MiTCR v1.1. Analysis was restricted to V-J combinations with a frequency above 0.0001, which covered roughly 99% of repertoires. For each V-J combination, a TCR clonal expansion and chaos score was defined as the ratio of F50 clonal expansion to chaos observed in the TCRdist matrix. Welch's t-statistics and random forest were used to reduce the features to about a dozen V-J combinations, which were then used as input to a naive Bayes classifier. The similarity between thyroid and blood repertoires was quantified using the Morisita-Horn index. The raw public data were reprocessed by TCRdb itself: fastp quality trimming at Q25, MiXCR clonotype calling, in-frame beta chains only. Rows with one shared CDR3 protein collapse into an entry with the most common genes and DNA. TCRdb assigned the V and J calls; the authors' analysis was not used. The sample includes roughly 380,000 distinct CDR3 sequences, with roughly 15% observed a single time. The leading ten clones occupy around 7% of the sample.

The CDR3, from cysteine to phenylalanine, totals 12 residues. The CDR3 DNA has 36 bases and is translated from base 1. The germline V gene encodes CDR1 SQVTM and CDR2 ANQGSEA. V lost 2 bases and J lost 4 bases; the stretch between them is 9 bases long. The TCR comes from a woman aged 18-29 years with stable Graves' hyperthyroidism. Donor details come from another sample of the same person, matched by shared clones. The sequencing input was peripheral blood. The V and J segments used are TRBV29-1 and TRBJ2-7, with the D gene uncertain. In nucleotide form, the sequence is TGCAGCGTTGAATCCTCTCCTTACGAGCAGTACTTC. The encoded protein is CSVESSPYEQYF.